The 26 T cell receptor beta chains listed next were all sequenced from one sample in a study of shared clonotypes between healthy human individuals. Sequencing was performed with immunoSEQ multiplex PCR; in TCRdb, only in-frame clones are kept and a portion is missing. The data hold about 2 million clones, with approximately 95% observed a single time. The sequenced material came from naive CD4+ T cells sorted from blood. The subset was: CD45RA+ positively selected. These receptor sequences come from a man aged 18 to 30 in good health.

The V gene is TRBV10-3, the J gene TRBJ2-3; D gene unclear. Germline loops: CDR1 ENHRY, CDR2 SYGVKD. There are 13 residues in the CDR3. Trimming took off 3 bases at V and 4 bases at J, with 8 bases between the two ends. The CDR3 DNA reads as TGTGCCATCAGTGAAGCAGGACCAGATACGCAGTATTTT. Amino acids: CAISEAGPDTQYF.

The chain links TRBV12-5 to TRBJ1-1; TRBD1 matches 7 bases. With V trimmed by 1 base and J by 3 bases, 11 bases remained unmatched. Germline assignment: CDR1 LGHNT and CDR2 FRNRAP. This CDR3 has 17 amino acids. As DNA, the CDR3 is TGTGCTAGTGGTTTGGCTACAAAAGGGGGCTTGGACACTGAAGCTTTCTTT. This sequence encodes CASGLATKGGLDTEAFF.

The V and J genes are TRBV10-1 and TRBJ2-2; TRBD1 might be the D (5 bases). The CDR3 is 12 amino acids. Trimming took 3 bases from V and 8 from J, leaving 7 bases between them. The V gene's germline CDR1 is WNHNN and CDR2 SYGVQD (reference sequence). The CDR3 here is CASSDGAGELFF. CDR3 nucleotides: TGCGCCAGCAGTGATGGGGCAGGGGAGCTGTTTTTT.

Comment on this clone: This CDR3 is also generated by other DNA sequences in the sample. The chain joins TRBV7-2 to TRBJ2-6; D is unresolved. V was pared by 1 base and J by 0 bases, with 4 bases between. CDR1 and CDR2 from the germline V gene are SGHTA and FQGNSA. This CDR3 spans 15 amino acids. The CDR3 sequence: CASSLESSGANVLTF. The CDR3 DNA reads TGTGCCAGCAGCTTAGAGAGCTCTGGGGCCAACGTCCTGACTTTC.

As for this clone: Other DNA sequences in this sample translate to the same CDR3. In DNA, the CDR3 is TGTGCCAGCAGCTTGGCAGGATATGGCTACACCTTC. It specifies CASSLAGYGYTF. The chain combines TRBV5-6 with TRBJ1-2; D is uncertain. The ends were cut back, 0 bases at V and 5 bases at J, with 5 bases in the middle. Germline V lookup: CDR1 SGHDT, CDR2 YYEEEE. The length of the CDR3 is 12 residues. The entire variable domain, with the rest obtained from reference TRBV5-6 and TRBJ1-2, is as follows: DAGVTQSPTHLIKTRGQQVTLRCSPKSGHDTVSWYQQALGQGPQFIFQYYEEEERQRGNFPDRFSGHQFPNYSSELNVNALLLGDSALYLCASSLAGYGYTFGSGTRLTVV.

The V gene is TRBV29-1, the J gene TRBJ2-7; 10 bases agree with TRBD2. Per the germline V gene, CDR1 is SQVTM and CDR2 is ANQGSEA. This CDR3 spans 13 amino acids. Trimming took 3 bases from V and 5 from J; bases not matched to a gene: 4. The CDR3 DNA follows: TGCAGCGTTGACCCTAGCGGGAGCAACGAGCAGTACTTC. Translated, it gives CSVDPSGSNEQYF.

The rearrangement links TRBV29-1 to TRBJ1-1; D is perhaps TRBD1 (6 bases). Germline loops: CDR1 SQVTM, CDR2 ANQGSEA. The CDR3 runs 13 residues. Trimming shortened V by 4 bases and J by 4 bases, and 13 bases separated the two germline ends. CDR3 nucleotides: TGCAGCGTTGGTCCAGGGGCGGCCACTGAAGCTTTCTTT. The encoded protein is CSVGPGAATEAFF.

The genes are TRBV12-5 and TRBJ1-6; D perhaps matches TRBD1 (5 bases). This CDR3 has 15 amino acids. Germline CDR1 reads LGHNT; CDR2 reads FRNRAP. The germline V and J ends were trimmed by 8 bases and 7 bases, with 18 bases remaining between them. This CDR3 is CASLRGTTLNSPLHF. The DNA for the CDR3 is TGTGCTAGTCTCCGCGGGACTACCCTAAATTCACCCCTCCACTTT.

In regard to this clone: The same CDR3 can be traced to other DNA sequences in this sample. The rearrangement links TRBV19 to TRBJ1-1, with unresolved D. Trimming removed 3 bases from V and 1 base from J, with 6 bases in between. This CDR3 comprises 13 residues. CDR1 and CDR2 from the germline V gene are LNHDA and SQIVND (reference sequence). The CDR3 loop is CASSIERNTEAFF. The CDR3 nucleotides read TGTGCCAGTAGTATTGAGCGGAACACTGAAGCTTTCTTT.

The rearrangement links TRBV6-1 to TRBJ2-7; a weak D match, TRBD2 (5 bases). This CDR3 has 13 amino acids. The germline V gene has CDR1 MNHNS and CDR2 SASEGT. V was clipped by 4 bases and J by 7 bases, with 14 bases between them. The CDR3 loop is CASSVDFPREQYF. The CDR3 DNA reads as TGTGCCAGCAGTGTGGACTTCCCCCGAGAGCAGTACTTC.

About this clone: Other DNA sequences from this sample encode an identical CDR3 as well. The rearrangement uses TRBV5-1 and TRBJ1-5; D is ambiguous. This CDR3 is built from 13 residues. Germline CDR1 reads SGHRS; CDR2 reads YFSETQ. V was trimmed by 0 bases and J by 5 bases, leaving 6 bases between them. The CDR3 coding sequence is TGCGCCAGCAGCTTGGCCTCGGATCAGCCCCAGCATTTT. As protein: CASSLASDQPQHF.

The rearrangement joins TRBV18 to TRBJ1-3; D is undetermined. Trimming left V 2 bases short and J 11 bases short, with 13 bases between. The CDR3 length is 13 residues. Germline lookup yields CDR1 KGHSH and CDR2 LQKENI. As DNA, the CDR3 is TGTGCCAGCTCACCAACGGACGGCCAGTCCATATATTTT. Amino acids: CASSPTDGQSIYF.

V is TRBV29-1 and J is TRBJ2-3, with 8 bases identical to TRBD2. V was pared by 4 bases and J by 2 bases, with 5 bases of the junction left unmatched. The CDR3 spans 14 residues. Germline V gene data show CDR1 as SQVTM and CDR2 as ANQGSEA. The DNA of the CDR3 is TGCAGCGTTGCTCCAGCGGGAGTCACAGATACGCAGTATTTT. Translation gives CSVAPAGVTDTQYF.

This chain connects TRBV28 to TRBJ1-4, with D maybe TRBD1 (5 bases). V was shortened by 4 bases and J by 7 bases, with 10 bases between the two germline ends. The germline V gene encodes CDR1 MDHEN and CDR2 SYDVKM. This CDR3 has 13 amino acids. The CDR3 region is CASSSPGGEKLFF. CDR3 coding DNA: TGTGCCAGCAGTTCCCCCGGGGGTGAAAAACTGTTTTTT.

J is TRBJ2-2 and V is TRBV5-1; maybe TRBD1 (6 bases). The V gene lost 4 bases and the J gene lost 3 bases, with 19 bases spanning the gap. Germline loops: CDR1 SGHRS, CDR2 YFSETQ. This CDR3 comprises 17 residues. The CDR3 DNA reads as TGCGCCAGCAGCATGTACCAGAAACAGGGTTACACCGGGGAGCTGTTTTTT. Its protein is CASSMYQKQGYTGELFF.

The chain employs TRBV6-1 and TRBJ2-1; possible D gene TRBD2, 6 bases. This CDR3 region has 17 residues. Germline CDR1 and CDR2: MNHNS and SASEGT. V lost 2 bases and J lost 7, with 21 bases in between. The CDR3 loop is CASSETAYGRSRNEQFF. As DNA, the CDR3 is TGTGCCAGCAGTGAAACAGCATACGGGAGATCGCGGAATGAGCAGTTCTTC.

This chain uses TRBV9 with TRBJ2-4, with D perhaps matching TRBD2 (5 bases). The V gene lost 0 bases and the J gene lost 6 bases, with 10 bases spanning the gap. The CDR3 totals 14 residues. CDR1 and CDR2 from the germline V gene are SGDLS and YYNGEE. The CDR3 spells CASSVDSSPNIQYF. Here the CDR3 DNA reads TGTGCCAGCAGCGTAGATTCTAGCCCAAACATTCAGTACTTC.

J is TRBJ1-2 and V is TRBV6-1, with TRBD1 matching 7 bases. CDR1 is MNHNS, CDR2 SASEGT, per germline. This CDR3 is built from 17 residues. With 4 bases clipped from V and 6 bases from J, the junction kept 17 bases outside the gene matches. CDR3 coding DNA: TGTGCCAGCAGTGGTTCTCGGGGTTTGGGGACAGCGGATGGCTACACCTTC. Encoded protein: CASSGSRGLGTADGYTF.

This chain uses TRBV11-2 with TRBJ1-3; D is unclear. V lost 5 bases to trimming and J lost 0 bases, with 8 bases between them. This CDR3 is 14 amino acids long. Germline CDR1 and CDR2: SGHAT and FQNNGV. CDR3 bases: TGTGCCAGCAGCCCCAGAGACTCTGGAAACACCATATATTTT. Amino acids: CASSPRDSGNTIYF.

Comments on this clone: Other DNA sequences of this sample code for an identical CDR3. The V gene is TRBV11-2, the J gene TRBJ2-3; D uncertain. Germline V lookup: CDR1 SGHAT, CDR2 FQNNGV. V was cut by 1 base and J by 3 bases, with 5 bases left in between. There are 13 residues in the CDR3. CDR3 sequence (DNA): TGTGCCAGCAGCTTAGCTGGGACAGATACGCAGTATTTT. Translation: CASSLAGTDTQYF.

Only a few counts were recorded for this clone. The rearrangement uses TRBV19 and TRBJ1-5, with D unresolved. V shed 2 bases and J shed 0 bases, with 8 bases lying between them. Germline V gene data show CDR1 as LNHDA and CDR2 as SQIVND (reference sequence). This CDR3 is 15 amino acids long. CDR3 in amino acids: CASSIRAVSNQPQHF. DNA of the CDR3: TGTGCCAGTAGTATAAGGGCGGTTAGCAATCAGCCCCAGCATTTT.

The J gene is TRBJ2-7, the V gene TRBV10-3; 7 bases match TRBD1. Per the germline V gene, CDR1 is ENHRY and CDR2 is SYGVKD. Losses at the gene ends were 3 bases for V and 3 bases for J; bases not matched to a gene: 5. The length of the CDR3 is 14 residues. CDR3 amino acids: CAISEKGADYEQYF. CDR3 in DNA: TGTGCCATCAGTGAAAAGGGGGCGGACTACGAGCAGTACTTC.

The chain recombines TRBV11-2 with TRBJ2-1; a weak D match, TRBD2 (6 bases). Germline V gives CDR1 SGHAT, CDR2 FQNNGV. Trimming took 1 base from V and 8 from J, leaving 12 bases between them. The CDR3 covers 14 residues. The CDR3 is CASSLAAGWYEQFF. In DNA form, the CDR3 reads TGTGCCAGCAGCTTAGCGGCGGGATGGTATGAGCAGTTCTTC.

The chain employs TRBV6-5 and TRBJ1-5; 7 nucleotides match TRBD1. CDR3 length equals 13 residues. Germline CDR1 is MNHEY and CDR2 is SVGAGI. Trimming at V came to 4 bases and at J to 6 bases, leaving 3 bases not matched to a gene. The CDR3 spells CASSFTGAQPQHF. The DNA of the CDR3 is TGTGCCAGCAGTTTCACAGGGGCTCAGCCCCAGCATTTT.

V gene TRBV6-6 combines with J gene TRBJ2-5, with no clear D. This CDR3 is built from 10 residues. Germline CDR1 and CDR2: MNHNY and SVGAGI (reference sequence). Trimming left V 4 bases short and J 5 bases short, with 2 bases between. The CDR3 loop reads CASSSETQYF. The CDR3 DNA reads as TGTGCCAGCAGTTCGGAGACCCAGTACTTC.

The rearrangement uses TRBV15 and TRBJ1-3; D perhaps matches TRBD1 (5 bases). V was trimmed by 1 base and J by 4 bases, leaving 11 bases between them. Looked up from germline, CDR1 is LNHNV and CDR2 is YYDKDF (reference sequence). The CDR3 runs 15 residues. The CDR3 sequence is CATSRGVGTGNTIYF. CDR3 DNA sequence: TGTGCCACCAGCAGAGGGGTAGGGACCGGAAACACCATATATTTT.